The entry below gives a single T cell receptor beta chain sequence along with its context. This entry is derived from a study of technical replicates of blood from four donors. V shed 8 bases and J shed 2 bases, with 10 bases lying between them. The CDR3 is made up of 13 amino acids. Germline values: CDR1 LNHDA, CDR2 SQIVND (reference sequence). Sequencing was performed with immunoSEQ multiplex PCR; in TCRdb, only in-frame clones are kept and a portion is missing. The table includes tens of thousands of clones, 80% to 95% detected once. This chain links TRBV19 with TRBJ1-5; no reliable D call. Specimen: PBMCs. The receptor comes from a human donor in good health. Some clones in this sample may be carry-over from other donors' samples. The CDR3 spells CASGRGGNQPQHF. In DNA form, the CDR3 reads TGTGCCAGTGGAAGAGGTGGCAATCAGCCCCAGCATTTT.